One and the same sample provided the 24 T cell receptor beta chains below, sequenced in a study of cytomegalovirus exposure and HLA in healthy donors. Researchers ran the PCR with 60 Vbeta and 13 Jbeta primers. Sequencing was performed with immunoSEQ multiplex PCR; in TCRdb, only in-frame clones are kept and a portion is missing. Counted here are some 150,000 clones, about 68% occurring once; the ten biggest clones make up approximately 2.1%. The sequencing sample was made of PBMCs. These receptor sequences come from a man aged 25 to 40 in good health and CMV-seronegative.

Points on this clone: At the DNA level, this CDR3 is encoded by other sequences in the same sample as well. This chain links TRBV10-3 with TRBJ1-1; D is perhaps TRBD1 (6 bases). The CDR3 loop spans 14 amino acids. Germline CDR1 ENHRY, CDR2 SYGVKD. With 2 bases removed from V and 7 bases from J, the gap between germline ends came to 14 bases. The CDR3 here is CAISEGRGWGEAFF. The DNA of the CDR3 is TGTGCCATCAGTGAGGGCAGGGGCTGGGGTGAAGCTTTCTTT.

This chain connects TRBV7-9 to TRBJ1-5, with 9 positions matching TRBD1. Trimming at V came to 4 bases and at J to 5 bases, leaving 9 bases not matched to a gene. The CDR3 covers 16 residues. CDR1 is SEHNR, CDR2 FQNEAQ, per germline (reference sequence). CDR3 amino acids: CASSSTGGAVYQPQHF. The CDR3, as DNA: TGTGCCAGCAGCTCGACAGGGGGTGCAGTCTATCAGCCCCAGCATTTT. The full variable domain, its missing parts supplied by reference TRBV7-9 and TRBJ1-5, is DTGVSQNPRHKITKRGQNVTFRCDPISEHNRLYWYRQTLGQGPEFLTYFQNEAQLEKSRLLSDRFSAERPKGSFSTLEIQRTEQGDSAMYLCASSSTGGAVYQPQHFGDGTRLSIL.

This chain links TRBV7-2 with TRBJ2-7, with 9 bases lining up with TRBD2. With 1 base clipped from V and 7 bases from J, the junction kept 5 bases outside the gene matches. This CDR3 has 14 residues. CDR1 is SGHTA, CDR2 FQGNSA, per germline. CDR3 DNA sequence: TGTGCCAGCAGCTTAGTGTCTAGCGGGGATGAGCAGTACTTC. It translates to CASSLVSSGDEQYF.

The CDR3 DNA reads as TGCGCCAGCAGCCAGGGGACAGGGCGTAAAGCTTTCTTT. This codes for CASSQGTGRKAFF. The J gene is TRBJ1-1, the V gene TRBV4-3; TRBD1 matches 9 bases. Trimming cost V 3 bases and J 9 bases; bases outside gene matches: 5. CDR1 LGHNA and CDR2 YSLEER come from the germline V gene. CDR3 length equals 13 residues.

The genes are TRBV27 and TRBJ2-5; TRBD2 matches at 9 bases. The germline V gene encodes CDR1 MNHEY and CDR2 SMNVEV (reference sequence). The J segment lost 0 bases and the V segment lost 4 bases, leaving 3 bases of the junction unmatched. CDR3 length: 15 amino acids. The CDR3 protein is CASSWAGGYQETQYF. The CDR3 DNA reads as TGTGCCAGCAGTTGGGCGGGGGGGTACCAAGAGACCCAGTACTTC.

The chain links TRBV10-3 to TRBJ2-3; 7 nucleotides align to TRBD1. The CDR3 spans 14 residues. CDR1 and CDR2 from the germline V gene are ENHRY and SYGVKD. The V segment lost 6 bases and the J segment 3 bases; nucleotides outside the gene matches: 6. This CDR3 is CAISLLQGTDTQYF. As DNA, the CDR3 is TGTGCCATCAGCCTTCTACAGGGGACAGATACGCAGTATTTT.

This sequence joins TRBV2 and TRBJ2-6; perhaps TRBD2 as D (5 bases). The CDR3 runs to 14 residues. V dropped 3 bases and J dropped 2 bases, with 5 bases sitting between them. Germline V gene lookup returns CDR1 SNHLY and CDR2 FYNNEI. The CDR3 sequence: CASSERAGANVLTF. The CDR3 DNA reads as TGTGCCAGCAGTGAGAGGGCTGGGGCCAACGTCCTGACTTTC.

This sequence joins TRBV28 and TRBJ2-1; TRBD2 might be the D (6 bases). Germline CDR1 reads MDHEN; CDR2 reads SYDVKM. This CDR3 spans 17 amino acids. With 2 bases removed from V and 3 bases from J, the gap between germline ends came to 17 bases. CDR3 sequence: CASSLVGGLAFYNEQFF. In nucleotides, the CDR3 is TGTGCCAGCAGTTTAGTCGGAGGCCTAGCGTTCTACAATGAGCAGTTCTTC.

The gene calls are TRBV28 and TRBJ2-3, with D possibly being TRBD2 (6 bases). The CDR3 has 14 amino acids. Germline CDR1 MDHEN, CDR2 SYDVKM. Trimming shortened V by 3 bases and J by 8 bases, and 15 bases separated the two germline ends. The CDR3 reads CASSLGEEGGTQYF. CDR3 bases: TGTGCCAGCAGTTTGGGGGAGGAGGGTGGTACGCAGTATTTT.

The chain uses TRBV2 and TRBJ1-5; possibly TRBD1 for D (5 bases). CDR1 SNHLY and CDR2 FYNNEI come from the germline V gene. V lost 8 bases and J 7 bases, leaving 12 bases between the germline ends. This CDR3 has 12 amino acids. This CDR3 is CASQGGGQPQHF. As DNA, the CDR3 is TGTGCCAGCCAGGGCGGGGGACAGCCCCAGCATTTT. Full variable domain (remainder filled in from reference TRBV2 and TRBJ1-5): EPEVTQTPSHQVTQMGQEVILRCVPISNHLYFYWYRQILGQKVEFLVSFYNNEISEKSEIFDDQFSVERPDGSNFTLKIRSTKLEDSAMYFCASQGGGQPQHFGDGTRLSIL.

The V and J genes are TRBV6-1 and TRBJ1-3; D is perhaps TRBD1 (6 bases). CDR1 is MNHNS, CDR2 SASEGT, per germline. Trimming cost V 6 bases and J 8 bases, with 20 bases left between them. The CDR3 covers 15 residues. DNA of the CDR3: TGTGCCAGCAGCGTTCGGGACGCTAAGGGGGACACCATATATTTT. This translates into CASSVRDAKGDTIYF.

The V and J genes are TRBV5-1 and TRBJ2-3, with a tentative D call TRBD1 (6 bases). The CDR3 covers 14 residues. V dropped 4 bases and J dropped 2 bases, with 11 bases sitting between them. Germline V CDR1 and CDR2: SGHRS, YFSETQ. CDR3 residues: CASSHGQYTDTQYF. CDR3 sequence (DNA): TGCGCCAGCAGCCATGGACAGTACACAGATACGCAGTATTTT.

On this clone itself: A read error may produce the germline difference seen at one junction end. The V call is TRBV2, the J call TRBJ2-1, with D possibly matching TRBD2 (6 bases). Germline CDR1 SNHLY, CDR2 FYNNEI. This CDR3 is 12 amino acids long. The CDR3 here is CTSKASAHEQFF. For the CDR3, the DNA is TGTACCAGCAAGGCTAGCGCCCATGAGCAGTTCTTC.

The chain employs TRBV19 and TRBJ2-3; TRBD2 matches at 9 bases. J was trimmed by 4 bases and V by 3 bases; bases with no gene match: 8. The CDR3 is 16 amino acids. Germline-derived CDR1 and CDR2 are LNHDA and SQIVND (reference sequence). CDR3 nucleotides: TGTGCCAGTAGTATCTGGGCGGGGGGGCCTGCAGATACGCAGTATTTT. It is translated as CASSIWAGGPADTQYF. The whole variable domain, filled in from reference TRBV19 and TRBJ2-3, reads DGGITQSPKYLFRKEGQNVTLSCEQNLNHDAMYWYRQDPGQGLRLIYYSQIVNDFQKGDIAEGYSVSREKKESFPLTVTSAQKNPTAFYLCASSIWAGGPADTQYFGPGTRLTVL.

This chain connects TRBV9 to TRBJ1-1; no definite D call. The V end lost 3 bases, the J end lost 4 bases, and 19 bases lay between the germline ends. Germline assignment: CDR1 SGDLS and CDR2 YYNGEE. The CDR3 is 16 residues long. CDR3 loop: CASSAMGTQAGTEAFF. The CDR3 DNA sequence: TGTGCCAGCAGCGCTATGGGCACGCAAGCGGGCACTGAAGCTTTCTTT.

The gene calls are TRBV29-1 and TRBJ1-2; the D gene is possibly TRBD1 (5 bases). The CDR3 length is 12 residues. Trimming stripped 6 bases from V and 3 bases from J, with 11 bases between. The germline gives CDR1 SQVTM, CDR2 ANQGSEA. This CDR3 is CSVVGGDYGYTF. CDR3 bases: TGCAGCGTCGTTGGAGGGGACTATGGCTACACCTTC. Based on the CDR3 plus reference TRBV29-1 and TRBJ1-2, the full variable domain is SAVISQKPSRDICQRGTSLTIQCQVDSQVTMMFWYRQQPGQSLTLIATANQGSEATYESGFVIDKFPISRPNLTFSTLTVSNMSPEDSSIYLCSVVGGDYGYTFGSGTRLTVV.

The V gene is TRBV28, the J gene TRBJ2-3, with 9 bases matching TRBD1. This CDR3 is built from 16 residues. V lost 4 bases, J lost 2 bases, and 7 bases stayed unmatched. Germline values: CDR1 MDHEN, CDR2 SYDVKM. The CDR3 reads CASSSQQGANTDTQYF. CDR3 nucleotides: TGTGCCAGCAGTTCGCAACAGGGGGCAAACACAGATACGCAGTATTTT.

This chain connects TRBV7-6 to TRBJ2-7, with D possibly matching TRBD2 (5 bases). V lost 2 bases, J lost 7 bases, and 12 bases lay in between. The CDR3 totals 13 residues. Germline V gene data show CDR1 as SGHVS and CDR2 as FNYEAQ. CDR3 bases: TGTGCCAGCAGCTTAAGTCTACCGGGGGAGCAGTACTTC. This codes for CASSLSLPGEQYF.

The chain recombines TRBV19 with TRBJ2-2; possibly TRBD1 for D (6 bases). V gave up 11 bases and J gave up 6 bases, with 13 bases separating them. CDR1 and CDR2 from the germline V gene are LNHDA and SQIVND (reference sequence). CDR3 length: 12 amino acids. Here the CDR3 reads CASDGGPGELFF. The CDR3 bases are TGTGCCTCCGATGGGGGCCCCGGGGAGCTGTTTTTT.

The chain links TRBV18 to TRBJ1-5; TRBD1 might be the D (5 bases). From germline, CDR1 is KGHSH and CDR2 LQKENI. Trimming pared 5 bases from V and 2 bases from J, leaving 10 bases between. This CDR3 has 14 residues. The CDR3 bases are TGTGCCAGCTCAGCAGGGAAGGGCAATCAGCCCCAGCATTTT. Amino acids: CASSAGKGNQPQHF. The full variable domain, completed using reference TRBV18 and TRBJ1-5, is NAGVMQNPRHLVRRRGQEARLRCSPMKGHSHVYWYRQLPEEGLKFMVYLQKENIIDESGMPKERFSAEFPKEGPSILRIQQVVRGDSAAYFCASSAGKGNQPQHFGDGTRLSIL.

The chain uses TRBV19 and TRBJ2-7; 10 nucleotides agree with TRBD2. Trimming at V came to 5 bases and at J to 3 bases, leaving 1 base not matched to a gene. The germline CDR1 and CDR2 sequences are LNHDA and SQIVND (reference sequence). CDR3 length: 13 residues. The DNA of the CDR3 is TGTGCCAGTAGTGCTAGCGGGGGCTACGAGCAGTACTTC. Amino acids: CASSASGGYEQYF.

V usage is TRBV4-1 and J usage is TRBJ2-2, with 8 nucleotides matching TRBD1. There are 14 residues in the CDR3. Trimming removed 3 bases from V and 3 bases from J; junction bases left unmatched: 0. CDR1 MGHRA and CDR2 YSYEKL come from the germline V gene. Here the CDR3 reads CASSQGQDTGELFF. CDR3 coding DNA: TGCGCCAGCAGCCAGGGACAGGACACCGGGGAGCTGTTTTTT.

The chain combines TRBV7-9 with TRBJ2-3, with 10 bases matching TRBD1. The CDR3 loop spans 16 amino acids. The V and J ends lost 4 bases and 2 bases, in that order; junction bases with no gene match: 6. Germline V gives CDR1 SEHNR, CDR2 FQNEAQ (reference sequence). CDR3 nucleotide sequence: TGTGCCAGCAGCTCCGACAGGGGGCGCAACACAGATACGCAGTATTTT. It specifies CASSSDRGRNTDTQYF.

The rearrangement uses TRBV7-6 and TRBJ2-3, with 7 bases fitting TRBD2. V lost 5 bases to trimming and J lost 3 bases; unmatched junction nucleotides: 11. Germline V gene sequence: CDR1 SGHVS, CDR2 FNYEAQ. This CDR3 region has 16 residues. The CDR3 region has the DNA TGTGCCAGCAGCGCCCACCCGGCGGGGGTAACAGATACGCAGTATTTT. This translates into CASSAHPAGVTDTQYF.